This T cell receptor (beta chain) was sequenced during a study of cytomegalovirus exposure and HLA in healthy donors (dated by TCRdb to 2017 to 2019). As for the study more broadly: According to an earlier analysis of 550 to 750 of the donors, 150 million to 200 million T cells yielded 117 million unique TCR beta sequences and 250 to 350 Gb of sequence data. An early release covering about 600 HLA-typed donors comprised about 300 gigabases of sequencing data and approximately 80 million unique TCR sequences. The genetic ancestry cluster associated with self-reported Caucasian donors included around four fifths of the 398 genotyped donors. The aim of the study was to test whether cataloging public T cell receptors could identify signatures of past pathogen exposure. Using immunosequencing, the study profiled T cell repertoires from about 650 subjects and related those repertoires to cytomegalovirus serostatus. In addition to the first cohort of 650 to 750 subjects, a separate validation cohort of 130 or so different subjects was used. High-throughput TCR immunosequencing, statistical association of individual TCRs with disease status, and machine learning were combined to predict cytomegalovirus infection status. In a later analysis, previously published TCR beta repertoires from 666 donors were re-analyzed and high-resolution HLA genotyping was added so that TCR occurrence patterns could be studied. Rather than drawing on any new phenotypic data, the later analysis identified candidate immune exposures from TCR beta sequences and the way those sequences occurred across donors. An earlier analysis of several hundred of the donors applied high-throughput TCR beta sequencing to assess whether each TCR beta V gene segment acted as functional or pseudogenic. Alongside the repertoire data, information on donor age, sex, ethnicity and CMV serostatus was compiled. A later genetic analysis took genome-wide SNP genotypes for about 65% of the 666 donors and used that subset as a discovery cohort. Every discovery cohort repertoire had been produced on one sequencing platform. HLA typing covered class I and class II loci at four-digit resolution. Typing coverage differed by locus: A, B, C, DRB1 and DQB1 were typed in about 620-640 donors, DQA1 in 500 to 550, DPA1 in nearly 610, and DPB1 in just under 480. Roughly 5 DR-DQ haplotypes were handled as single units for association and clustering, since linkage in the cohort was strong. Among around 400 genotyped donors of the cohort, an average of approximately 200,000 unique TCR beta nucleotide sequences was sequenced per donor, of which about 19% were non-productive. General findings and caveats noted by the study authors: Some IMGT-functional V segments, including TRBV6-2 and TRBV6-3, could not be distinguished by the 87-base-pair reads and were therefore excluded. In a later analysis, the rate of TCR association differed among HLA loci, with DRB1 alleles having the most associated TCRs and HLA-C alleles having the fewest. Compared with the 666-donor mean, donors in an Asian-associated ancestry cluster had fewer N-insertions in productive TCRs, according to a later genetic analysis. A later analysis found that HLA-associated TCR beta chains were more clonally expanded and had lower generation probabilities than equally common non-associated chains. Because counts were too low, around 17 rarely observed V segments, including chromosome 9 orphons, were left out of the earlier analysis of over 550 of the donors. Specific HLA alleles were associated with around 18,000 TCR beta sequences at a false discovery rate of 0.05 in a later analysis. The only immune exposure information available for the cohort was CMV serostatus. HLA typing was unavailable for some donors at each locus, so association tests used only the typed subset. An earlier analysis of 450 to 750 of the donors showed that most TCR beta V segments appeared in productive rearrangements either about 87% or about 30% of the time, which broadly matched IMGT annotations. Cytomegalovirus status was reported to be diagnosed by the classifier with high specificity and sensitivity in both the original and validation cohorts. Linkage disequilibrium might explain the correlated functional status among segregating V segments, but an unknown experimental factor could not be excluded. It was suggested by the authors that the approach could potentially be generalized to other disease states and immunological phenotypes. A cluster of highly shared sequence variants was judged likely to represent a technical artifact of the sequencing pipeline. While some public TCRs were present in many individuals, most TCR sequences turned up only very rarely across donors. According to a later analysis, most CMV-associated TCR beta chains appeared to be HLA-restricted, and the HLA associations seemed to be driven largely by CMV exposure. A further reported finding was that TCR beta sequences accurately predicted the HLA-A and HLA-B alleles for most subjects in the first cohort. In a later genetic analysis, a missense DCLRE1C variant was associated with V-gene and J-gene trimming of TCR beta chains, and the association was replicated in an independent cohort. Sequencing depth was assumed to be roughly uniform across donors in the presence/absence analyses, though that assumption may not hold. Several of the top co-occurrence clusters appeared to be linked to parvovirus B19, influenza, CMV and Epstein-Barr virus, according to a later analysis. Strong co-occurrence of HLA alleles, especially DR and DQ, made assigning TCR associations to individual alleles difficult. The cohort was sequenced for TCR beta chains only, and without alpha or paired-chain data the features that could be detected were limited. In vitro tests confirmed that a few of the cytomegalovirus-associated TCR beta chains recognize cytomegalovirus antigens. A total of about 180 TCR beta chains were listed by the study as associated with cytomegalovirus.

The library relied on the immunoSEQ multiplex PCR assay. For the multiplex PCR, a mixture combining 60 forward primers for TCR Vbeta segments and 13 reverse primers for TCR Jbeta segments was used. The CDR3 region of rearranged TCR beta genes was amplified from genomic DNA by a multiplex PCR assay. Amplified TCR beta libraries were sequenced as 87-base-pair reads on the Illumina HiSeq System. The paper's processing steps were these. A later analysis tallied roughly 78 million unique TCR beta chains across the 666 repertoires, and some 12 million of those chains were shared by two or more donors. A nearest-neighbor algorithm error-corrected the raw reads and collapsed the reads into unique sequences, merging closely related sequences to remove PCR and sequencing errors. Alignment of CDR3 sequences to IMGT reference sequences was used to assign V, D and J gene segments. For a sequence to be retained, at least a six-nucleotide match to both a V gene segment and a J gene segment was required. Rearrangements were called productive when the CDR3 lacked stop codons and stayed in frame with V and J; all others were non-productive. Following IMGT convention, CDR3 was defined as the stretch from the second conserved V-encoded cysteine up to the conserved J-encoded phenylalanine. The earlier analysis of approximately 500 of the donors excluded sequences that lacked an unambiguous match to a single V gene segment. In an earlier analysis of almost 600 of the donors, a V segment was called functional when productive rearrangements were above 56.7%, and segregating when the standard deviation between donors exceeded 5%. A statistical classification framework was built for diagnosing cytomegalovirus status from the catalog of TCR beta chain sequences. In a later analysis, V and J genes were assigned by comparing TCR nucleotide sequences against IMGT/GENE-DB human TR gene sequences. A later analysis assigned CDR3 sequences and most-parsimonious VDJ recombination scenarios with the TCRdist pipeline. In a later analysis, each TCR beta chain was defined by its CDR3 amino acid sequence together with its V-gene family, and reads lacking a unique V-gene family were excluded. To address suspected cross-contamination and a sequencing artifact, a later analysis removed a few hundred highly shared, low-generation-probability nucleotide sequences. For each public chain, a later analysis derived a clonal expansion index from normalized ranks of inferred template counts within each repertoire. In a later analysis, generation probabilities were computed using a VDJ recombination model fitted to out-of-frame rearrangements, and the results were checked against IGoR. In a later analysis, TCR-TCR, TCR-HLA and TCR-CMV co-occurrence was scored with hypergeometric tests, and a repertoire-size bias correction was applied to TCR pairs. A later analysis estimated false discovery rates by permuting HLA or CMV assignments 20 times. In a later analysis, co-occurring TCRs were grouped with DBSCAN, and TCRdist sequence similarity was added when clustering was performed within HLA-allele-positive subsets. Co-occurrence clustering excluded repertoires with fewer than 30,000 or more than 120,000 public chains, plus five with anomalous nucleotide sharing. In TCRdb, the immuneACCESS table is reduced to in-frame sequences with V and J assigned. These tables do not hold every clone; where another copy was compared, an unresolved V gene accounts for under half, and the others remain unexplained. That table supplies the V and J calls and clone size; D and trimming were determined from the DNA. In all, the sample holds a few hundred thousand clones, and less than 80% of those were seen once. 0.22% of the sample is in the top ten clones.

The CDR3 has 13 amino acids, counting the end cysteine and phenylalanine. The only DNA kept is the CDR3, 39 bases in frame from the first base. Details on this clone: The specificity of this receptor is unknown. Base qualities are missing; no much larger clone stands one base away.

The cohort comprised some 700 healthy bone marrow donors. At the time of sampling, all cohort members were nominally healthy, though unrecorded immune exposures were likely present. The donor tested CMV seronegative and was one of the 352 seronegative cohort members. A peripheral blood sample was collected from each donor, and TCR beta sequencing was performed on peripheral blood mononuclear cells. Genomic DNA extraction from the blood cell samples was performed with the Qiagen DNeasy Blood Extraction Kit. The receptor was derived from a girl aged 2 to 10 in good health and CMV-seronegative. Sequences were obtained from PBMCs. Recombination linked TRBV21-1 to TRBJ1-1; the table's TRBD1 call for D was not verified on the DNA. TRBV21-1 corresponds to a pseudogene. The sequenced DNA: TGTGCCAGCGGGACAGAGGAGGACACTGAAGCTTTCTTT. Translated, this is CASGTEEDTEAFF.